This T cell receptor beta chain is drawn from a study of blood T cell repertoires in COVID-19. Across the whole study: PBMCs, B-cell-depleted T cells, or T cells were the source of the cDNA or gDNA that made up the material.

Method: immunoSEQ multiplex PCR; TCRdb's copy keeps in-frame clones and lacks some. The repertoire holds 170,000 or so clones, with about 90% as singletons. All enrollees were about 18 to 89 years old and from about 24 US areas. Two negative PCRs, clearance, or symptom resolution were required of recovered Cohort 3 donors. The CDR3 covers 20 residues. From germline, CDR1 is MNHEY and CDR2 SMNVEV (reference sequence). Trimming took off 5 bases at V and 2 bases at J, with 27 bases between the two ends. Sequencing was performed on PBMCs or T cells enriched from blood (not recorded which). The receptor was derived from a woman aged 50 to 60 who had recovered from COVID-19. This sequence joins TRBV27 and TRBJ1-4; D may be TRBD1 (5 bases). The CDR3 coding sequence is TGTGCCAGCAGTCCCTACCCCCCTCGTCTGGCTGGGGCGACTAATGAAAAACTGTTTTTT. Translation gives CASSPYPPRLAGATNEKLFF.